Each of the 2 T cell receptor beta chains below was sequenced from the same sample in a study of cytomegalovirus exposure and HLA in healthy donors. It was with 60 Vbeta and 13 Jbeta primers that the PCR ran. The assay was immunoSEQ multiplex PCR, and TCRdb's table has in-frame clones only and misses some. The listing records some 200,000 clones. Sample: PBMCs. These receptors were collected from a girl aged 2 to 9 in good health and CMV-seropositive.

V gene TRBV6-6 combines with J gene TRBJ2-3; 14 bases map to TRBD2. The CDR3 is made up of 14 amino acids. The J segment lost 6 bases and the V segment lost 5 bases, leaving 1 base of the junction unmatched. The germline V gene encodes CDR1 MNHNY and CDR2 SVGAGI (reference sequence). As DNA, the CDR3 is TGTGCCAGCAGTCGACTAGCGGGGGGGGATACGCAGTATTTT. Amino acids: CASSRLAGGDTQYF.

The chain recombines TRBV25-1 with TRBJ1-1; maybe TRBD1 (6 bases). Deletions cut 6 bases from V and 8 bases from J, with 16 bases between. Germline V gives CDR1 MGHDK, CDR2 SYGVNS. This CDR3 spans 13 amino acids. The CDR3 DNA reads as TGTGCCAGCAGCAGAGCGACAGGTAGAGAAGCTTTCTTT. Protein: CASSRATGREAFF.